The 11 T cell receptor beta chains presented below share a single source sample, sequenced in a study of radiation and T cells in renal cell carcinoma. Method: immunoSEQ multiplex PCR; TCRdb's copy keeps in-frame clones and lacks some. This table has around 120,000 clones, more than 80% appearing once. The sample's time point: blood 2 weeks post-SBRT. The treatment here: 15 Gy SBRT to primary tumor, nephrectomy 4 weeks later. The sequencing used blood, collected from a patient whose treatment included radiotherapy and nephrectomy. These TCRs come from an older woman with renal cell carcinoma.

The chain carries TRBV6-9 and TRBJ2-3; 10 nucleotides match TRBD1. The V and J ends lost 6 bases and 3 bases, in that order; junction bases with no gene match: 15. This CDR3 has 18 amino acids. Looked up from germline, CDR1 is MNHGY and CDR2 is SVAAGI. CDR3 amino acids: CASRLKGQGSFWTDTQYF. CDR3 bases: TGTGCCAGCAGGTTAAAGGGACAGGGGAGTTTTTGGACAGATACGCAGTATTTT.

The CDR3 region has the DNA TGTGCCAGCAGTCCACTATTCGGTACAGGGTGGAATAGCAATCAGCCCCAGCATTTT. It is translated as CASSPLFGTGWNSNQPQHF. The chain has TRBV27 and TRBJ1-5; D possibly corresponds to TRBD1 (6 bases). This CDR3 is built from 19 residues. Germline-derived CDR1 and CDR2 are MNHEY and SMNVEV (reference sequence). Trimming cost V 5 bases and J 0 bases, with 23 bases left between them.

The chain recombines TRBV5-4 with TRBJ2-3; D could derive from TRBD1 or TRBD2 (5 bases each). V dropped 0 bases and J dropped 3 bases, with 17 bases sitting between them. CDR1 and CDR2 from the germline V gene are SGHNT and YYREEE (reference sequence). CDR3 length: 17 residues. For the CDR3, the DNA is TGTGCCAGCAGCTTGGCCTACGGGCCCGAGGGGACAGATACGCAGTATTTT. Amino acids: CASSLAYGPEGTDTQYF.

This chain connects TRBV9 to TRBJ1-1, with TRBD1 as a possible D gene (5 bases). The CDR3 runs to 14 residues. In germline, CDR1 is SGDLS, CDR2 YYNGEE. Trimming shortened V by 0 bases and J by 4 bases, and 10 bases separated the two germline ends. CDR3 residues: CASSVGSGGTEAFF. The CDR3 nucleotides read TGTGCCAGCAGCGTAGGGTCGGGGGGCACTGAAGCTTTCTTT. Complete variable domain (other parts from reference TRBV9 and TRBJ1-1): DSGVTQTPKHLITATGQRVTLRCSPRSGDLSVYWYQQSLDQGLQFLIQYYNGEERAKGNILERFSAQQFPDLHSELNLSSLELGDSALYFCASSVGSGGTEAFFGQGTRLTVV.

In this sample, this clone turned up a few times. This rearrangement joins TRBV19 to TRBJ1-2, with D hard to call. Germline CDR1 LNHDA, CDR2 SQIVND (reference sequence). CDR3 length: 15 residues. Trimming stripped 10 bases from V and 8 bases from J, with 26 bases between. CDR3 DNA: TGTGCCACCAGTACCCCGAGGGCCGACATAGGGGGCTACACCTTC. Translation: CATSTPRADIGGYTF.

Here the CDR3 reads CASSWGGRTGNYGYTF. The CDR3 DNA follows: TGTGCCAGCAGTTGGGGCGGACGAACAGGGAACTATGGCTACACCTTC. This sequence joins TRBV28 and TRBJ1-2; tentatively, D is TRBD1 (6 bases). Trimming pared 4 bases from V and 2 bases from J, leaving 17 bases between. The CDR3 covers 16 residues. Germline loops: CDR1 MDHEN, CDR2 SYDVKM.

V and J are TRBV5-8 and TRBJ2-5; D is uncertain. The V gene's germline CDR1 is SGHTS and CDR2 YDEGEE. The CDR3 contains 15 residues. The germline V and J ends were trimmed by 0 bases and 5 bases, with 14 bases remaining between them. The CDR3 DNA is TGTGCCAGCAGCTTGGGGGTTAGGTCTAAGGAGACCCAGTACTTC. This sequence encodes CASSLGVRSKETQYF.

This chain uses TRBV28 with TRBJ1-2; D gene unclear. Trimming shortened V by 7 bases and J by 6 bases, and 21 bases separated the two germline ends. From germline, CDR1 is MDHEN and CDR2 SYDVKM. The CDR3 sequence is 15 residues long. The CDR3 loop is CASNLVGGSGNGYTF. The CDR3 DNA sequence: TGTGCCAGCAACTTAGTCGGAGGGTCCGGGAATGGCTACACCTTC.

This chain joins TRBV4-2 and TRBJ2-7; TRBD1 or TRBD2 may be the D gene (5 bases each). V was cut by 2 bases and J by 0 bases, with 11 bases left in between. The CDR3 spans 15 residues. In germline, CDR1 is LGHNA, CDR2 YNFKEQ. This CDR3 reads CASSQPGPSSYEQYF. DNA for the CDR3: TGTGCCAGCAGCCAACCGGGACCGAGCTCCTACGAGCAGTACTTC.

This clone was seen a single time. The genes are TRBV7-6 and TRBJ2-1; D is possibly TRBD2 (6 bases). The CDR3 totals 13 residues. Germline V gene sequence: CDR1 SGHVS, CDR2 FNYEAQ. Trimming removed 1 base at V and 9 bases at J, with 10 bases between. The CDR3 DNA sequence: TGTGCCAGCAGCTTAGACCCGGGAGTTGAGCAGTTCTTC. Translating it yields CASSLDPGVEQFF.

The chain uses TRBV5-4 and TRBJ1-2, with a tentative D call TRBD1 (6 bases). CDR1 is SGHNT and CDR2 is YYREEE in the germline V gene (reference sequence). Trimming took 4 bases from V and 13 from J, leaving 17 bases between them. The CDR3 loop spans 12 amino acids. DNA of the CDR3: TGTGCCAGCAGCCGACCCCAACAGGGATCCACCTTC. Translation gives CASSRPQQGSTF. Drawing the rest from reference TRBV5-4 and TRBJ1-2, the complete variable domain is ETGVTQSPTHLIKTRGQQVTLRCSSQSGHNTVSWYQQALGQGPQFIFQYYREEENGRGNFPPRFSGLQFPNYSSELNVNALELDDSALYLCASSRPQQGSTFGSGTRLTVV.